This T cell receptor beta chain originates from a study of T cell changes during pregnancy in multiple sclerosis (dated by TCRdb to between 2017 and 2020). As for the study more broadly: The study examined how the T cell repertoire changed over the course of pregnancy in women with multiple sclerosis.

The library relied on the immunoSEQ multiplex PCR assay. TCRdb took over this immuneACCESS table, retaining in-frame rearrangements with V and J assigned. Such tables are incomplete; in checked studies, under half of the missing clones stem from an unresolved V gene, and the remainder is unexplained. The sample table lists about 23,000 clones, around 88% of them with a count of one. About 1% of the sample rests with the top ten. Reading from cysteine to phenylalanine, the CDR3 counts 15 amino acids. Left in the record is the CDR3 DNA by itself, 45 bases read in frame from the first base. CDR1 and CDR2, per the germline V gene, are SGHVS and FQNEAQ. The trim is 1 base for V and 0 bases for J, with a gap of 7 bases between the germline ends. This clone came up once. No cognate antigen has been identified for it. No much larger clone is present one base from it, and per-base qualities are unavailable.

The chain was built from TRBV7-8 and TRBJ2-1; the D gene identity is not certain. The sequence was obtained from a female donor in good health, enrolled as a control in a pregnancy study. Sequences were derived from CD4+ T cells from peripheral blood mononuclear cells, sampled in the first trimester of pregnancy. CDR3 loop: CASSLGRISYNEQFF. The DNA reads as follows: TGTGCCAGCAGCTTAGGGCGGATCTCCTACAATGAGCAGTTCTTC.